One and the same sample provided the 20 T cell receptor beta chains below, sequenced in a study of Graves' ophthalmopathy and Graves' hyperthyroidism. Amplification of the TCR beta CDR3 regions used RNA transcripts (as template). Amplification began with first-round RT-PCR using HTBI primers, then second-round multiplex PCR was performed. Via MiXCR, TCRdb re-called the multiplex PCR reads, giving one row per CDR3 protein. The sample carries about 500,000 distinct CDR3 sequences, 13% to 15% recorded once. The material sequenced was blood. These receptors came from a woman aged 25 to 39 with Graves' ophthalmopathy.

Many counts were recorded for this clonotype. This rearrangement joins TRBV6-4 to TRBJ2-2; possible D gene TRBD1, 6 bases. The V gene's germline CDR1 is MRHNA and CDR2 SNTAGT. This CDR3 region has 16 residues. The ends were cut back, 4 bases at V and 4 bases at J, with 16 bases in the middle. This chain's CDR3 is CASSGSPGHSTGELFF. The CDR3 DNA follows: TGTGCCAGCAGTGGCTCACCGGGACACAGCACCGGGGAGCTGTTTTTT.

This clonotype occurred many times. V usage is TRBV7-9 and J usage is TRBJ2-5; D is unresolved. The CDR3 extends over 13 amino acids. Germline CDR1 SEHNR, CDR2 FQNEAQ (reference sequence). The V end was cut by 2 bases, the J end by 6 bases, with 10 bases between. Written as DNA, the CDR3 is TGTGCCAGCAGCTTACAGGAACGACAGACCCAGTACTTC. It translates to CASSLQERQTQYF. The full variable domain, completed using reference TRBV7-9 and TRBJ2-5, is DTGVSQNPRHKITKRGQNVTFRCDPISEHNRLYWYRQTLGQGPEFLTYFQNEAQLEKSRLLSDRFSAERPKGSFSTLEIQRTEQGDSAMYLCASSLQERQTQYFGPGTRLLVL.

This clonotype was picked up many times. This chain connects TRBV28 to TRBJ2-5; possibly TRBD2 for D (6 bases). The germline V and J ends were trimmed by 2 bases and 1 base, with 20 bases remaining between them. Germline assignment: CDR1 MDHEN and CDR2 SYDVKM. The length of the CDR3 is 18 residues. CDR3 sequence (DNA): TGTGCCAGCAGTTTAAGGCCCCCCTGGGCGGGGCCCCAAGAGACCCAGTACTTC. It translates to CASSLRPPWAGPQETQYF.

This clonotype was observed many times. This chain joins TRBV29-1 and TRBJ1-1; no clear D gene. This CDR3 contains 14 residues. Germline CDR1 and CDR2: SQVTM and ANQGSEA. Trimming pared 4 bases from V and 3 bases from J, leaving 15 bases between. DNA for the CDR3: TGCAGCGTTGCGGGAGGCCGCCAGGACACTGAAGCTTTCTTT. Its translation is CSVAGGRQDTEAFF.

This clonotype was detected many times. The rearrangement links TRBV7-6 to TRBJ2-7; D perhaps matches TRBD2 (6 bases). The CDR3 is 14 amino acids. V was shortened by 5 bases and J by 3 bases, with 14 bases between the two germline ends. CDR1 is SGHVS, CDR2 FNYEAQ, per germline. CDR3 DNA: TGTGCCAGCAGCAAGGACGGGGGACGCTACGAGCAGTACTTC. Translating it yields CASSKDGGRYEQYF. Full variable domain (remainder filled in from reference TRBV7-6 and TRBJ2-7): GAGVSQSPRYKVTKRGQDVALRCDPISGHVSLYWYRQALGQGPEFLTYFNYEAQQDKSGLPNDRFSAERPEGSISTLTIQRTEQRDSAMYRCASSKDGGRYEQYFGPGTRLTVT.

Ten or more counts support this clonotype. The V and J genes are TRBV11-3 and TRBJ1-2; D ambiguous. The CDR3 totals 12 residues. Per the germline V gene, CDR1 is SGHNT and CDR2 is YENEEA. V was trimmed by 3 bases and J by 7 bases, leaving 9 bases between them. DNA of the CDR3: TGTGCCAGCAGCTTTTTAGGGAGTGGCTACACCTTC. Protein: CASSFLGSGYTF.

This clonotype has only a few counts. The chain recombines TRBV5-1 with TRBJ2-5; 10 nucleotides line up with TRBD2. V lost 0 bases and J lost 5; bases outside the gene matches: 10. Germline CDR1 is SGHRS and CDR2 is YFSETQ. The CDR3 has 17 residues. The CDR3 DNA is TGCGCCAGCAGCTTGGCCCCTAGCGGGAGTTCTTTGGAGACCCAGTACTTC. Residues: CASSLAPSGSSLETQYF.

A few counts support this clonotype. V usage is TRBV28 and J usage is TRBJ2-2; 7 nucleotides line up with TRBD1. Germline-derived CDR1 and CDR2 are MDHEN and SYDVKM. This CDR3 has 17 residues. J gave up 0 bases and V 5 bases, and 9 bases lay outside the gene matches. This chain's CDR3 is CASSASRQGSNTGELFF. The CDR3 nucleotides read TGTGCCAGCAGTGCCAGCAGACAGGGATCGAACACCGGGGAGCTGTTTTTT.

The V gene is TRBV30, the J gene TRBJ2-2, with D maybe TRBD1 (6 bases). V shed 2 bases and J shed 4 bases, with 14 bases lying between them. Per germline, CDR1 GTSNPN and CDR2 SVGIG (reference sequence). The CDR3 loop spans 15 amino acids. CDR3 sequence: CAWSSGQSFTGELFF. The CDR3 DNA sequence: TGTGCCTGGAGTTCAGGACAGTCGTTCACCGGGGAGCTGTTTTTT.

V gene TRBV7-3 combines with J gene TRBJ2-7, with D perhaps given as TRBD1 or TRBD2 (6 bases each). The CDR3 is 14 residues long. V lost 5 bases and J 0 bases, leaving 11 bases between the germline ends. Germline loops: CDR1 SGHTA, CDR2 FQGTGA. The CDR3 spells CASSPGALSYEQYF. The CDR3 coding sequence is TGTGCCAGCAGCCCGGGGGCCCTCTCCTACGAGCAGTACTTC.

This clonotype was counted between two and nine times. V usage is TRBV6-1 and J usage is TRBJ2-5, with TRBD1 matching 11 bases. Germline loops: CDR1 MNHNS, CDR2 SASEGT. The CDR3 runs to 16 residues. Losses at the gene ends were 6 bases for V and 5 bases for J; bases not matched to a gene: 11. The CDR3, as DNA: TGTGCCAGCAGCACTACCCGGGGACAGGGGGGGGAGACCCAGTACTTC. Encoded protein: CASSTTRGQGGETQYF.

V is TRBV12-3 or TRBV12-4 and J is TRBJ2-5; D is perhaps TRBD1 or TRBD2 (5 bases each). V lost 6 bases to trimming and J lost 5 bases, with 19 bases between them. The CDR3 has 15 amino acids. The CDR3, as DNA: TGTGCCAGCAGGCCCGGGACCATCCTAGGGGAGACCCAGTACTTC. Amino acid sequence: CASRPGTILGETQYF.

The chain couples TRBV5-5 to TRBJ1-2; no clear D gene. The V gene's germline CDR1 is SGHKS and CDR2 YYEKEE (reference sequence). V lost 2 bases to trimming and J lost 4 bases, with 15 bases between them. This CDR3 is 15 amino acids long. The CDR3 DNA reads as TGTGCCAGCAGCTTTTCCGTGCAGGCTCGCTATGGCTACACCTTC. Its protein is CASSFSVQARYGYTF.

In this sample, this clonotype turned up many times. The chain has TRBV29-1 and TRBJ2-7, with D perhaps matching TRBD1 (5 bases). The length of the CDR3 is 12 residues. The ends were cut back, 4 bases at V and 10 bases at J, with 17 bases in the middle. Germline V gene data show CDR1 as SQVTM and CDR2 as ANQGSEA. The CDR3 region has the DNA TGCAGCGTTGGGACCTTGGACAACCCTCAGTACTTC. Its translation: CSVGTLDNPQYF.

This clonotype was counted only a few times. The rearrangement joins TRBV27 to TRBJ1-6; maybe TRBD1 (6 bases). CDR1 is MNHEY, CDR2 SMNVEV, per germline (reference sequence). This CDR3 is 13 amino acids long. The V and J ends lost 5 bases and 10 bases respectively, with 12 bases between them. The CDR3 spells CASSNRDYSPLHF. CDR3 DNA: TGTGCCAGCAGTAACAGGGACTACTCACCCCTCCACTTT.

The chain combines TRBV25-1 with TRBJ1-1; D gene ambiguous. The germline gives CDR1 MGHDK, CDR2 SYGVNS. The CDR3 has 13 amino acids. V was trimmed by 7 bases and J by 1 base, leaving 10 bases between them. Written as DNA, the CDR3 is TGTGCCAGCAAAAGAAATGGGAACACTGAAGCTTTCTTT. Its translation: CASKRNGNTEAFF.

This clonotype has ten or more counts. This chain uses TRBV27 with TRBJ1-3; unclear D gene. V lost 6 bases and J 4 bases, leaving 13 bases between the germline ends. From germline, CDR1 is MNHEY and CDR2 SMNVEV (reference sequence). This CDR3 region has 14 residues. This chain's CDR3 is CASRPTGGGNTIYF. In DNA form, the CDR3 reads TGTGCCAGCAGACCCACGGGAGGGGGAAACACCATATATTTT.

This clonotype was counted between two and nine times. The rearrangement uses TRBV19 and TRBJ1-1, with no clear D. Trimming cost V 1 base and J 0 bases, with 9 bases left between them. This CDR3 contains 15 residues. The germline V gene has CDR1 LNHDA and CDR2 SQIVND (reference sequence). CDR3 coding DNA: TGTGCCAGTAGTATAGTCGGGTATCTGAACACTGAAGCTTTCTTT. It is translated as CASSIVGYLNTEAFF.

This clonotype was seen repeatedly, ten times or more. The J gene is TRBJ1-5, the V gene TRBV2; D remains ambiguous. Germline V gene lookup returns CDR1 SNHLY and CDR2 FYNNEI. The CDR3 runs 12 residues. Trimming took 8 bases from V and 4 from J, leaving 9 bases between them. The CDR3 DNA is TGTGCCAGCCGATACCCTAATCAGCCCCAGCATTTT. It encodes CASRYPNQPQHF.

This clonotype was recorded at least ten times. The germline gene is not matched at one end of the junction; a read error may be the cause. The chain carries TRBV6-5 and TRBJ1-2; 7 bases map to TRBD1. The CDR3 has 16 amino acids. Germline CDR1 reads MNHEY; CDR2 reads SVGAGI. The CDR3 nucleotides read TGTGCCGGCAGTTACTCGGGAGTGGGACAGCCGGGTGGCTACACCTTC. Translating it yields CAGSYSGVGQPGGYTF.